The 23 T cell receptor beta chains given below trace back to one sample, sequenced in a study of brain T cells in children with intractable seizures. As to time point: blood from clinic visit 5 months post-surgery; TSC patient then seizure free. Clones were read by immunoSEQ multiplex PCR, and TCRdb kept only the in-frame ones, dropping some. Here the sample spans hundreds of thousands of clones, roughly 93% being singletons. The starting material was peripheral blood, obtained about 5 months after surgery. Receptors originate from a boy in the first two years of life with tuberous sclerosis and intractable seizures.

In this sample, this clone turned up a few times. V gene TRBV10-2 combines with J gene TRBJ1-5; D remains ambiguous. With 0 bases removed from V and 4 bases from J, the gap between germline ends came to 4 bases. The CDR3 consists of 13 residues. Germline V CDR1 and CDR2: WSHSY, SAAADI. The CDR3 is CASSESGNQPQHF. The DNA for the CDR3 is TGCGCCAGCAGTGAGTCAGGGAATCAGCCCCAGCATTTT.

V is TRBV29-1 and J is TRBJ1-6; no clear D. This CDR3 contains 13 residues. Looked up from germline, CDR1 is SQVTM and CDR2 is ANQGSEA. V was trimmed by 8 bases and J by 0 bases, leaving 8 bases between them. The CDR3 coding sequence is TGCAGCAATGAGAGCTCCTATAATTCACCCCTCCACTTT. Its translation: CSNESSYNSPLHF.

The chain recombines TRBV7-8 with TRBJ2-5; 9 nucleotides line up with TRBD1. In germline, CDR1 is SGHVS, CDR2 FQNEAQ. CDR3 length equals 17 residues. V was clipped by 5 bases and J by 5 bases; unmatched bases: 15. The CDR3 sequence: CASSTRGGGQGRETQYF. The CDR3 region has the DNA TGTGCCAGCAGCACCCGCGGTGGGGGACAGGGCCGGGAGACCCAGTACTTC.

The chain carries TRBV6-5 and TRBJ2-7; the match to TRBD2 covers 7 bases. The CDR3 runs 12 residues. The germline V gene has CDR1 MNHEY and CDR2 SVGAGI. With V trimmed by 6 bases and J by 3 bases, 2 bases remained unmatched. The CDR3 bases are TGTGCCAGCAGGTTAGCGGGCTACGAGCAGTACTTC. Protein: CASRLAGYEQYF.

The chain employs TRBV4-1 and TRBJ2-7; TRBD1 might be the D (5 bases). CDR3 length equals 15 residues. Trimming left V 0 bases short and J 6 bases short, with 15 bases between. Germline CDR1 MGHRA, CDR2 YSYEKL. The CDR3 loop reads CASSQEGREGIEQYF. In DNA form, the CDR3 reads TGCGCCAGCAGCCAAGAAGGCAGGGAAGGGATCGAGCAGTACTTC.

This rearrangement joins TRBV5-1 to TRBJ1-3, with D possibly matching TRBD1 (6 bases). There are 17 residues in the CDR3. With 0 bases removed from V and 5 bases from J, the gap between germline ends came to 18 bases. Germline V lookup: CDR1 SGHRS, CDR2 YFSETQ. The CDR3 nucleotides read TGCGCCAGCAGCTTGGTTCCCACATCCAGGGGCAGAAACACCATATATTTT. Translating it yields CASSLVPTSRGRNTIYF.

J is TRBJ2-3 and V is TRBV5-1; D tentatively fits TRBD1 or TRBD2 (6 bases each). V lost 1 base, J lost 4 bases, and 22 bases lay in between. This CDR3 has 18 amino acids. The germline gives CDR1 SGHRS, CDR2 YFSETQ. The CDR3 nucleotides read TGCGCCAGCAGCTTGTCGTTCCGGGCAAGGGGGGTTCCAGATACGCAGTATTTT. Its translation is CASSLSFRARGVPDTQYF.

The chain has TRBV12-3 or TRBV12-4 and TRBJ2-1, with no clear D. With 6 bases removed from V and 7 bases from J, the gap between germline ends came to 10 bases. The CDR3 spans 12 residues. The CDR3 is CASRPTGNEQFF. The CDR3, as DNA: TGTGCCAGCAGGCCCACTGGGAATGAGCAGTTCTTC.

This clone was detected a few times. Other DNA variants within this sample encode the same CDR3. The chain joins TRBV19 to TRBJ2-1; D gene ambiguous. Germline CDR1 is LNHDA and CDR2 is SQIVND (reference sequence). V was clipped by 2 bases and J by 6 bases, with 5 bases between them. This CDR3 contains 12 residues. The CDR3 loop reads CASSIKGNEQFF. The CDR3 DNA reads as TGTGCCAGTAGTATAAAGGGCAATGAGCAGTTCTTC.

V gene TRBV7-8 combines with J gene TRBJ1-6, with 10 bases matching TRBD1. V shed 5 bases, J shed 10 bases, and the junction held 8 bases outside the gene matches. Germline V gene lookup returns CDR1 SGHVS and CDR2 FQNEAQ. This CDR3 is 15 amino acids long. The CDR3 region has the DNA TGTGCCAGCAGCACCGCCCCGGACAGGGGGTCACCCCTCCACTTT. Residues: CASSTAPDRGSPLHF.

This clone has a single count. The chain couples TRBV24-1 to TRBJ2-1; D gene uncertain. The CDR3 runs 15 residues. The V end was cut by 4 bases, the J end by 7 bases, with 16 bases between. Germline loops: CDR1 KGHDR, CDR2 SFDVKD. The CDR3 protein is CATSDRLRSRNEQFF. The CDR3 coding sequence is TGTGCCACCAGTGACCGCCTCCGTAGTAGGAATGAGCAGTTCTTC.

This sequence joins TRBV6-5 and TRBJ2-7; D is possibly TRBD2 (6 bases). CDR1 and CDR2 from the germline V gene are MNHEY and SVGAGI. This CDR3 has 14 residues. The V and J ends lost 8 bases and 5 bases respectively, with 19 bases between them. The CDR3 nucleotides are TGTGCCAGCCTCCACGGGACTCCTTCACACGAGCAGTACTTC. As protein: CASLHGTPSHEQYF.

This sequence joins TRBV7-9 and TRBJ2-1; D not certain. The CDR3 extends over 11 amino acids. V was trimmed by 2 bases and J by 9 bases, leaving 5 bases between them. The germline V gene encodes CDR1 SEHNR and CDR2 FQNEAQ (reference sequence). The CDR3 sequence: CASSLSGEQFF. The DNA for the CDR3 is TGTGCCAGCAGCTTAAGTGGTGAGCAGTTCTTC.

This chain connects TRBV19 to TRBJ2-7; 9 bases agree with TRBD1. Germline values: CDR1 LNHDA, CDR2 SQIVND (reference sequence). V was clipped by 3 bases and J by 3 bases; unmatched bases: 9. The CDR3 has 16 amino acids. The CDR3 loop is CASSMGEGTGIYEQYF. CDR3 sequence (DNA): TGTGCCAGTAGTATGGGTGAAGGGACAGGGATCTACGAGCAGTACTTC.

This rearrangement joins TRBV7-3 to TRBJ1-1; TRBD1 matches at 7 bases. V gave up 3 bases and J gave up 7 bases; unmatched junction bases: 11. The CDR3 length is 15 residues. Germline CDR1 and CDR2: SGHTA and FQGTGA. The CDR3 sequence is CASSLSRTGEGEAFF. The CDR3 DNA reads as TGTGCCAGCAGCTTGAGTCGCACAGGGGAAGGTGAAGCTTTCTTT.

V usage is TRBV3-1 (or the pseudogene TRBV3-2) and J usage is TRBJ2-7, with D unresolved. The germline V gene encodes CDR1 LGHDT and CDR2 YNNKEL (reference sequence). CDR3 size: 17 residues. V shed 1 base and J shed 1 base, with 17 bases lying between them. The CDR3 nucleotides are TGTGCCAGCAGCCAAGTGGATCGGAGCTCCTCGTCCTACGAGCAGTACTTC. It codes for CASSQVDRSSSSYEQYF.

This clone was counted a single time. The rearrangement links TRBV12-5 to TRBJ2-3; maybe TRBD1 (5 bases). Trimming stripped 4 bases from V and 3 bases from J, with 8 bases between. Germline V gene lookup returns CDR1 LGHNT and CDR2 FRNRAP. CDR3 length equals 13 residues. This CDR3 is CASGWGKTDTQYF. Written as DNA, the CDR3 is TGTGCTAGTGGTTGGGGCAAAACAGATACGCAGTATTTT.

CDR3 sequence: CASSQPPTGTYQETQYF. CDR3 sequence (DNA): TGCGCCAGCAGTCAACCGCCGACAGGGACGTACCAAGAGACCCAGTACTTC. This sequence joins TRBV23-1 and TRBJ2-5; TRBD1 matches 7 bases. TRBV23-1 is given ORF status, its function remaining uncertain. With V trimmed by 2 bases and J by 0 bases, 9 bases remained unmatched. CDR3 length: 17 amino acids.

The chain uses TRBV7-2 and TRBJ2-3; D call uncertain. The V end lost 5 bases, the J end lost 0 bases, and 15 bases lay between the germline ends. Germline CDR1 reads SGHTA; CDR2 reads FQGNSA. The CDR3 contains 16 residues. The DNA for the CDR3 is TGTGCCAGCAGCGGGTGGGCCTACACTAGCACAGATACGCAGTATTTT. Amino acid sequence: CASSGWAYTSTDTQYF.

The gene calls are TRBV3-1 (or the pseudogene TRBV3-2) and TRBJ1-4; no firm D call. The V gene lost 10 bases and the J gene lost 2 bases, with 5 bases spanning the gap. CDR3 size: 11 residues. CDR1 is LGHDT and CDR2 is YNNKEL in the germline V gene (reference sequence). CDR3 DNA: TGTGCCACTAATACTAATGAAAAACTGTTTTTT. Translating gives CATNTNEKLFF.

This rearrangement joins TRBV7-9 to TRBJ2-3; D may be TRBD2 (6 bases). Germline CDR1 is SEHNR and CDR2 is FQNEAQ (reference sequence). V lost 2 bases and J 4 bases, leaving 13 bases between the germline ends. The CDR3 consists of 15 residues. The CDR3 sequence: CASSLLGEAPDTQYF. The CDR3 region has the DNA TGTGCCAGCAGCTTATTAGGGGAGGCCCCAGATACGCAGTATTTT.

The V and J genes are TRBV3-1 (or the pseudogene TRBV3-2) and TRBJ1-3; D possibly corresponds to TRBD1 (5 bases). This CDR3 comprises 15 residues. Trimming pared 4 bases from V and 0 bases from J, leaving 10 bases between. CDR1 LGHDT and CDR2 YNNKEL come from the germline V gene (reference sequence). CDR3 DNA sequence: TGTGCCAGCAGCCCCCAGGGAAACTCTGGAAACACCATATATTTT. Its protein product is CASSPQGNSGNTIYF.

The V gene is TRBV6-6, the J gene TRBJ1-1; TRBD1 might be the D (6 bases). CDR1 and CDR2 (germline): MNHNY, SVGAGI (reference sequence). Trimming shortened V by 5 bases and J by 3 bases, and 28 bases separated the two germline ends. CDR3 length equals 19 residues. The CDR3 DNA reads TGTGCCAGCAGTCTATCTTACTTGGGGGCGAAAGGAGGGGACACTGAAGCTTTCTTT. Protein sequence: CASSLSYLGAKGGDTEAFF.